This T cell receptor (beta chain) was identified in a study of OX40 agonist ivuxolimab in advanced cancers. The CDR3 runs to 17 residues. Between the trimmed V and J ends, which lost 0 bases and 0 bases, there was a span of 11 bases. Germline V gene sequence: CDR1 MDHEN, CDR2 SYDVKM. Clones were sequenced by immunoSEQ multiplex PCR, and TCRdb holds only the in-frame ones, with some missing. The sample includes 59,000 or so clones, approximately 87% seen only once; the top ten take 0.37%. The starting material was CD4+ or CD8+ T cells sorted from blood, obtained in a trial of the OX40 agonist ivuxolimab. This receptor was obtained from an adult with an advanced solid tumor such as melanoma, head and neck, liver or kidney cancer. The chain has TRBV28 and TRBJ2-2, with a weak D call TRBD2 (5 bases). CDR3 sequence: CASSLWDLAPNTGELFF. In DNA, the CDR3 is TGTGCCAGCAGTTTATGGGACTTAGCACCGAACACCGGGGAGCTGTTTTTT.